This T cell receptor (beta chain) stems from a study of blood T cell repertoires in COVID-19. Looking at the study overall: PBMCs, B-cell-depleted T cells, or T cells were the source of the cDNA or gDNA that made up the material.

This clone was detected only once. Sequenced by immunoSEQ multiplex PCR; TCRdb stores in-frame clones only, minus some. This sample yields around 140,000 clones, of which 75% to 90% are seen a single time; approximately 5% belongs to the top ten. Germline CDR1 reads LGHDT; CDR2 reads YNNKEL (reference sequence). CDR3 length: 14 amino acids. V gave up 3 bases and J gave up 6 bases, with 14 bases separating them. V gene TRBV3-1 (or the pseudogene TRBV3-2) combines with J gene TRBJ1-2, with D tentatively TRBD1 (6 bases). Sample: peripheral blood. This TCR was sampled from a human donor in a cohort sampled during active COVID-19. The CDR3 bases are TGTGCCAGCAGCCATCTGGACAGAGGGGATGGCTACACCTTC. Translation gives CASSHLDRGDGYTF.